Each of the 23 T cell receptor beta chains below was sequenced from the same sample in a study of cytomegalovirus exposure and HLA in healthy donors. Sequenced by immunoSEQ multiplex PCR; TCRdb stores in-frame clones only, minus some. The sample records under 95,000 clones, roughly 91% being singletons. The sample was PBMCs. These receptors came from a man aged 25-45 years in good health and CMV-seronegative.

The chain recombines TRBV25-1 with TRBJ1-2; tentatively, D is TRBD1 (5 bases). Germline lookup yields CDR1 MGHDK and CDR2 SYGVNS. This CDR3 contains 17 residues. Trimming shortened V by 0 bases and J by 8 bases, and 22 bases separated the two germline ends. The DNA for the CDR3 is TGTGCCAGCAGTGAATACTTCCAGGGCGGAGGGGTAGAAGGCTACACCTTC. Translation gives CASSEYFQGGGVEGYTF.

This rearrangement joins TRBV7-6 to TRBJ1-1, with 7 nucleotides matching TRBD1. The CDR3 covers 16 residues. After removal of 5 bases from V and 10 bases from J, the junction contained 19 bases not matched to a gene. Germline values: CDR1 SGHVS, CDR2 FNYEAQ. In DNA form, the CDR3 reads TGTGCCAGCAGCCCTAGACAGGGAGAAGCAAGTTCAACAGCTTTCTTT. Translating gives CASSPRQGEASSTAFF. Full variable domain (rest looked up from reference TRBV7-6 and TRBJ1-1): GAGVSQSPRYKVTKRGQDVALRCDPISGHVSLYWYRQALGQGPEFLTYFNYEAQQDKSGLPNDRFSAERPEGSISTLTIQRTEQRDSAMYRCASSPRQGEASSTAFFGQGTRLTVV.

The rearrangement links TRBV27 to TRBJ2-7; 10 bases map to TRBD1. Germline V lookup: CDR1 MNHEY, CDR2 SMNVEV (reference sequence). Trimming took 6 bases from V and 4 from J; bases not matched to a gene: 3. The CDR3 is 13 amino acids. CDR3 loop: CASRRTGGYEQYF. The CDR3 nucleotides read TGTGCCAGCAGGCGGACAGGGGGGTACGAGCAGTACTTC.

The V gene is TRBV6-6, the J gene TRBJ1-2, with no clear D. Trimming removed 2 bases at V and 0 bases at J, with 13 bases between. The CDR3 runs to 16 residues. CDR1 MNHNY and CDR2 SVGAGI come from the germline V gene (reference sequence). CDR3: CASSYRGQKSNYGYTF. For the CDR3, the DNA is TGTGCCAGCAGTTACCGTGGTCAGAAATCTAACTATGGCTACACCTTC.

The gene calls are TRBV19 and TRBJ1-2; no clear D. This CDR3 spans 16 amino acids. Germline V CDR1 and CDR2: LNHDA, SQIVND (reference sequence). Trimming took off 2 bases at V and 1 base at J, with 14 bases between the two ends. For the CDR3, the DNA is TGTGCCAGTAGTATAAACGGACGGGGAATTAACTATGGCTACACCTTC. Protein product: CASSINGRGINYGYTF.

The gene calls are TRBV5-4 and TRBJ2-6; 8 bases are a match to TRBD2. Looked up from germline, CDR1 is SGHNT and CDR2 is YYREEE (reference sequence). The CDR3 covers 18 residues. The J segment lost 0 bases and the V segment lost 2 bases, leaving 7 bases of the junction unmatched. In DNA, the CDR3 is TGTGCCAGCAGCTTCGAGCAGCGGGGGAGCTCTGGGGCCAACGTCCTGACTTTC. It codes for CASSFEQRGSSGANVLTF. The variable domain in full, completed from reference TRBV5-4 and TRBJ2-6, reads ETGVTQSPTHLIKTRGQQVTLRCSSQSGHNTVSWYQQALGQGPQFIFQYYREEENGRGNFPPRFSGLQFPNYSSELNVNALELDDSALYLCASSFEQRGSSGANVLTFGAGSRLTVL.

In nucleotides, the CDR3 is TGTGCCAGCAGCAGGGAAGGTGAAGCTTTCTTT. Protein: CASSREGEAFF. The chain combines TRBV6-5 with TRBJ1-1, with TRBD1 as a possible D gene (5 bases). With 6 bases removed from V and 7 bases from J, the gap between germline ends came to 9 bases. Germline CDR1 is MNHEY and CDR2 is SVGAGI. The length of the CDR3 is 11 residues.

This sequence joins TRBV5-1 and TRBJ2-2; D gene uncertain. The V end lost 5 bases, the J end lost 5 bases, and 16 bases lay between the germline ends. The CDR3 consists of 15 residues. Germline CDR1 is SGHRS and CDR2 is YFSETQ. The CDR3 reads CASSPSLRGTGELFF. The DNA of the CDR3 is TGCGCCAGCAGTCCGTCCCTACGCGGTACCGGGGAGCTGTTTTTT.

This CDR3 is CASSQDTFRTGDEQYF. DNA of the CDR3: TGCGCCAGCAGCCAAGATACGTTTAGGACAGGGGACGAGCAGTACTTC. This chain joins TRBV4-1 and TRBJ2-7; 9 nucleotides align to TRBD1. Germline values: CDR1 MGHRA, CDR2 YSYEKL. The trim removed 0 bases at V and 5 bases at J, leaving 8 bases unmatched. The CDR3 is 16 amino acids.

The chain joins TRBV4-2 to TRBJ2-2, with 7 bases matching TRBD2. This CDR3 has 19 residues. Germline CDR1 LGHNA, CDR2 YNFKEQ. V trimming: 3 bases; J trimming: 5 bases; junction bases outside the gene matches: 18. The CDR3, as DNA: TGTGCCAGCAGCCACCCCGCTGCCCAAGCGGGGTCCCGTACCGGGGAGCTGTTTTTT. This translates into CASSHPAAQAGSRTGELFF.

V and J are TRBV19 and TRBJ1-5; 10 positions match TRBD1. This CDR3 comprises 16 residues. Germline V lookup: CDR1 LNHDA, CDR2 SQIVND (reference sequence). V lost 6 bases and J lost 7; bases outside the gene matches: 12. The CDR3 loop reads CASRDIDRGQSQPQHF. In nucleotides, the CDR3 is TGTGCCAGTAGGGACATTGACAGGGGGCAGAGCCAGCCCCAGCATTTT.

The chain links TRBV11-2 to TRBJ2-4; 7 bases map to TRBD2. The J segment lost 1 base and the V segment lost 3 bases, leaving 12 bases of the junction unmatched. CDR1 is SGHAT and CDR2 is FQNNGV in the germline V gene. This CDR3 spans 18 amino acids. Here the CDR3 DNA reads TGTGCCAGCAGCTTGGGGGTAGGCGGGGGTTCGGCCAAAAACATTCAGTACTTC. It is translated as CASSLGVGGGSAKNIQYF. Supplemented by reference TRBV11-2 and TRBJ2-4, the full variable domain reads EAGVAQSPRYKIIEKRQSVAFWCNPISGHATLYWYQQILGQGPKLLIQFQNNGVVDDSQLPKDRFSAERLKGVDSTLKIQPAKLEDSAVYLCASSLGVGGGSAKNIQYFGAGTRLSVL.

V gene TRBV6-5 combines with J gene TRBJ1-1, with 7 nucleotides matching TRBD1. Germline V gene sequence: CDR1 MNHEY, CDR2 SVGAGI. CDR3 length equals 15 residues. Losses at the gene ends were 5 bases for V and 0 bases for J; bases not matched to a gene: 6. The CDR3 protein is CASSNLGQVNTEAFF. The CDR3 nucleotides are TGTGCCAGCAGTAATCTCGGACAGGTGAACACTGAAGCTTTCTTT.

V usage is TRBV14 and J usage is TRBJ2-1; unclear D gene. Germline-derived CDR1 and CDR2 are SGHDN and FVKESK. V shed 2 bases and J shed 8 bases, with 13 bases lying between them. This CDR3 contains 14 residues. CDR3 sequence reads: CASSQHLQPDEQFF. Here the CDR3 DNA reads TGTGCCAGCAGCCAACATCTACAGCCCGATGAGCAGTTCTTC.

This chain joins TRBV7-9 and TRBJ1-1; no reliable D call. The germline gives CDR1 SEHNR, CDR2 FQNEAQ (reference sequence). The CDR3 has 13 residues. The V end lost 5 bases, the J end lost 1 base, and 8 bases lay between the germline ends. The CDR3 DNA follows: TGTGCCAGCAGCCGAGGCAGGAACACTGAAGCTTTCTTT. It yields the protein CASSRGRNTEAFF.

CDR3 nucleotide sequence: TGTGCCAGCAGCCGACCCGGACAGGGTTTGAACACTGAAGCTTTCTTT. It translates to CASSRPGQGLNTEAFF. V and J are TRBV11-2 and TRBJ1-1, with 8 bases lining up with TRBD1. CDR1 is SGHAT, CDR2 FQNNGV, per germline. The length of the CDR3 is 16 residues. Trimming took 5 bases from V and 0 from J; bases not matched to a gene: 8.

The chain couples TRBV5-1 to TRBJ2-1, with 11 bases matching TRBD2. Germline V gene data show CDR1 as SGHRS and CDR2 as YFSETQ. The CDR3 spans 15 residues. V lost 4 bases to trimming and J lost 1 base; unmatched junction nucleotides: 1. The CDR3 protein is CASSRLAGSYNEQFF. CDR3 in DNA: TGCGCCAGCAGCCGACTAGCGGGGTCCTACAATGAGCAGTTCTTC.

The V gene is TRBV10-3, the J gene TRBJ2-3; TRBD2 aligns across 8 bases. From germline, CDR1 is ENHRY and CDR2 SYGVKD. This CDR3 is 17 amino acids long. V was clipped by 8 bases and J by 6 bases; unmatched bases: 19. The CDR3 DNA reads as TGTGCCATCGGTTCGGCGGGAGGCAACCTCCCAAGGGATACGCAGTATTTT. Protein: CAIGSAGGNLPRDTQYF.

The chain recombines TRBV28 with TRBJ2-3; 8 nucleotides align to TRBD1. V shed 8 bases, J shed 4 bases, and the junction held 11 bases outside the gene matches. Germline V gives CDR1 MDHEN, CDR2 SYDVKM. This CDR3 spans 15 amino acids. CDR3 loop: CASWTPGGVSDTQYF. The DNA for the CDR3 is TGTGCCAGCTGGACCCCAGGGGGCGTCTCAGATACGCAGTATTTT.

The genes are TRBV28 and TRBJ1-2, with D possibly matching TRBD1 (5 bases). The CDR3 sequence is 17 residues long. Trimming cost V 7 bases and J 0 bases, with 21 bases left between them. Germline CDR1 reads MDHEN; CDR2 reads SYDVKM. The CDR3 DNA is TGTGCCAGCAAACGGCAGGGCCAGGGTATAACTAACTATGGCTACACCTTC. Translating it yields CASKRQGQGITNYGYTF.

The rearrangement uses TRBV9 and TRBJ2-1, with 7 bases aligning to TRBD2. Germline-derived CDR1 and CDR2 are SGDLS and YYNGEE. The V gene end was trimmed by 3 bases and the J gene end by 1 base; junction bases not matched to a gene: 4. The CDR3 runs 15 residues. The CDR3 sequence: CASSEGGGSYNEQFF. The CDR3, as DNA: TGTGCCAGCAGCGAAGGCGGGGGTTCCTACAATGAGCAGTTCTTC.

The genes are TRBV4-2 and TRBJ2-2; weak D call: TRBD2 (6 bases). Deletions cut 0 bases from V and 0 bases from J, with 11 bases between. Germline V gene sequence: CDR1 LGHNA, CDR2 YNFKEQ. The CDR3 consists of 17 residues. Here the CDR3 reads CASSQDQIAANTGELFF. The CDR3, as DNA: TGTGCCAGCAGCCAAGATCAGATAGCGGCGAACACCGGGGAGCTGTTTTTT.

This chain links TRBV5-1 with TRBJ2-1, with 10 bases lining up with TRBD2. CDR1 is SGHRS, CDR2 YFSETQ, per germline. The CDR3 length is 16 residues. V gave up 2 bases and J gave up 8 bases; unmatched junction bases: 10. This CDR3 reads CASSFQRTSGVHEQFF. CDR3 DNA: TGCGCCAGCAGCTTCCAGAGGACTAGCGGAGTCCATGAGCAGTTCTTC.